This is a list of T cell receptor beta chains from one sample in a study of control samples from healthy donors and cancer patients. Only in-frame clones appear in the TCRdb table, and some are missing; sequencing was by immunoSEQ multiplex PCR. The sample records about 85,000 clones, approximately 88% being singletons. Sequenced input: blood. The receptors were gathered from a woman aged 55-69 years in good health. The CDR3 runs from the conserved cysteine through the conserved F or W.

J gene	V gene	CDR3 protein
TRBJ2-7	TRBV6-5	CASSYRGSEQYF
TRBJ1-4	TRBV18	CASSGTDNEKLFF
TRBJ2-7	TRBV5-1	CASSLDIATYEQYF
TRBJ2-7	TRBV18	CASSQTFGQGDYEQYF
TRBJ1-2	TRBV19	CASSIPGQGMGGYTF
TRBJ2-7	TRBV3-1/TRBV3-2	CASSRTSTRGQYF
TRBJ1-1	TRBV7-6	CASSRNPGRANTEAFF
TRBJ1-1	TRBV18	CASSGTPTQNTEAFF
TRBJ2-1	TRBV6-4	CASSDSLRLSYNEQFF
TRBJ2-3	TRBV28	CASSQPTGVYTDTQYF
TRBJ1-2	TRBV11-2	CASSLDSTGFYGYTF
TRBJ1-2	TRBV28	CASSFAGGVNYGYTF
TRBJ2-6	TRBV5-1	CASSLDRRGSGANVLTF
TRBJ2-7	TRBV28	CASSRLAGGVNEQYF
TRBJ2-1	TRBV7-9	CASSLALQGRNEQFF
TRBJ1-5	TRBV28	CASSRDRGGGQPQHF
TRBJ2-7	TRBV5-4	CASSLKGQGIYEQYF
TRBJ1-2	TRBV2	CASSPSGTGVGGYTF
TRBJ2-3	TRBV7-6	CASSLEFGPIGTDTQYF
TRBJ1-3	TRBV30	CAWAGVGHTIYF
TRBJ1-5	TRBV10-3	CAISGTGPGNQPQHF
TRBJ2-7	TRBV7-8	CASTLDRGPYEQYF
TRBJ1-1	TRBV5-4	CASGQTYTEAFF
TRBJ2-5	TRBV10-1	CAIIPPYSQETQYF
TRBJ2-7	TRBV13	CASSLDRAVLYEQYF